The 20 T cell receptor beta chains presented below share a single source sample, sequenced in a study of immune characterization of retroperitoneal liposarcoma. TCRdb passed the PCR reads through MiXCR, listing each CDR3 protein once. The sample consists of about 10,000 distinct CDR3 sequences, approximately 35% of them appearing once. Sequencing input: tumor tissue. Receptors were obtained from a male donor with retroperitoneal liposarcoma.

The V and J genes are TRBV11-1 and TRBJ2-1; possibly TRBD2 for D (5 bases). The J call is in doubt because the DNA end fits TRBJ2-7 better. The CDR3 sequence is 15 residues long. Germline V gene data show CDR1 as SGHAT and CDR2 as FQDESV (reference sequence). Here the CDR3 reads CASSLRGFQRNEQYF. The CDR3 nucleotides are TGTGCCAGCAGCTTACGGGGATTCCAACGGAATGAGCAGTACTTC.

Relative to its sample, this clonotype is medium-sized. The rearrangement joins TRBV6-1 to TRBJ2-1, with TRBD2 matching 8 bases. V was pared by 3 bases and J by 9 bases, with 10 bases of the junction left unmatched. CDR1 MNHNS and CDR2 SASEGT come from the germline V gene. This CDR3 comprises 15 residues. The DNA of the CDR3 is TGTGCCAGCAGTGAGAGGCCGGGACTAGAAGGTGAGCAGTTCTTC. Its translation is CASSERPGLEGEQFF.

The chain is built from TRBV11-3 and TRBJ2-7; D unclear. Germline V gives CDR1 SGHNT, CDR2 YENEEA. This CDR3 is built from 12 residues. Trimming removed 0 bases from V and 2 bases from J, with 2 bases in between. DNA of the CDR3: TGTGCCAGCAGCTTAGATCCCTACGAGCAGTACTTC. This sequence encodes CASSLDPYEQYF.

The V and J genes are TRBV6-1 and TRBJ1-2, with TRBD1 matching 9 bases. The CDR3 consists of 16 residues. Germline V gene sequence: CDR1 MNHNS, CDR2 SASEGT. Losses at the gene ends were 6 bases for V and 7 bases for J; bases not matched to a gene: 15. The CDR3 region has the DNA TGTGCCAGCAGCACATACCTAGGGACAGGGAGAAGTGGCTACACCTTC. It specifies CASSTYLGTGRSGYTF.

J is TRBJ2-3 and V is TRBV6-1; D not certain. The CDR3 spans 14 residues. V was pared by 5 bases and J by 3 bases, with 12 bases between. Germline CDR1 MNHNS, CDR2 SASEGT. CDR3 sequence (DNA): TGTGCCAGCAGTTTCCGCGGAAGGACAGATACGCAGTATTTT. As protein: CASSFRGRTDTQYF.

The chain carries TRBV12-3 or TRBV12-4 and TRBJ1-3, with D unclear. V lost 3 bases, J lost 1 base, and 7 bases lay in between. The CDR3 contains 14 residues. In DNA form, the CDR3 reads TGTGCCAGCAGTTTGATGGGATCTGGAAACACCATATATTTT. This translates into CASSLMGSGNTIYF.

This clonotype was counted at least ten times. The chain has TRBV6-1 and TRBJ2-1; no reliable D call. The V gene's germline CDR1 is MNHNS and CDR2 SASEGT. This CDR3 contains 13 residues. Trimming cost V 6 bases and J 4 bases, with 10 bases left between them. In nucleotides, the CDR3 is TGTGCCAGCAGAGTACATGGATACAATGAGCAGTTCTTC. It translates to CASRVHGYNEQFF.

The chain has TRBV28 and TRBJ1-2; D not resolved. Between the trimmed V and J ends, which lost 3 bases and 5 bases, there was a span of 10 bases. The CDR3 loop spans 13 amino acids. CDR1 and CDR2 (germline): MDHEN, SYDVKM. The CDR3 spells CASSLSLGYGYTF. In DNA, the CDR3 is TGTGCCAGCAGTTTGAGTCTGGGATATGGCTACACCTTC.

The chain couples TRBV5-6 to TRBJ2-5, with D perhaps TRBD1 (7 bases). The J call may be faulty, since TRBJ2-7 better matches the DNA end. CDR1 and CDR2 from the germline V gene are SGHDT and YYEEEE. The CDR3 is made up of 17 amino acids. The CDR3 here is CASSLDRRLGGTYEQYF. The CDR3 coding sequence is TGTGCCAGCAGCCTGGACAGGAGGCTTGGGGGGACCTACGAGCAGTACTTC.

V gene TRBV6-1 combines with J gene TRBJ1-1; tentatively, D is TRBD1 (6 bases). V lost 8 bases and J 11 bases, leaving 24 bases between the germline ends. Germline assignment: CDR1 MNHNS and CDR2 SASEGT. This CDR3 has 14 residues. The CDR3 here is CASGGPAAGGRAFF. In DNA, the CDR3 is TGTGCCAGCGGGGGCCCGGCGGCGGGAGGGAGGGCTTTCTTT.

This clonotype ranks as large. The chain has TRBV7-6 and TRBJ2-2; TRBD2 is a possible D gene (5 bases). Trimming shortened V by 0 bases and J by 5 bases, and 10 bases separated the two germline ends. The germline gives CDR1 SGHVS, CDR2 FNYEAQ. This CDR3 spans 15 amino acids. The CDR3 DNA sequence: TGTGCCAGCAGCTTAGCGCGGACGGGAACCGGGGAGCTGTTTTTT. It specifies CASSLARTGTGELFF.

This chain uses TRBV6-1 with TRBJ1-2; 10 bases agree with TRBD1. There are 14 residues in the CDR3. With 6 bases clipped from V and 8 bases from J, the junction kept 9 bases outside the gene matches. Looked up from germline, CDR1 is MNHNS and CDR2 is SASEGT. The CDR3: CASRERGQGIGYTF. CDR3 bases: TGTGCCAGCAGGGAGAGGGGACAGGGGATAGGCTACACCTTC.

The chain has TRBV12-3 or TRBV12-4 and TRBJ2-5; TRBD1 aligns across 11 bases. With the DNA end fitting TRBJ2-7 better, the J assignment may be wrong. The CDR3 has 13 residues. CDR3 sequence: CASSPGTGGEQYF. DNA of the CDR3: TGTGCCAGCAGCCCTGGGACAGGGGGCGAGCAGTACTTC.

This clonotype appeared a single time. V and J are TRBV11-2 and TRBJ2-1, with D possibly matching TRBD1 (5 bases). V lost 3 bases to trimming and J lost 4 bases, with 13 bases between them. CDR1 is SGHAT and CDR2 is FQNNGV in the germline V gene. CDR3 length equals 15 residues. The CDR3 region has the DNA TGTGCCAGCAGCTTGGGGCAGGACCTTTACAATGAGCAGTTCTTC. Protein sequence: CASSLGQDLYNEQFF.

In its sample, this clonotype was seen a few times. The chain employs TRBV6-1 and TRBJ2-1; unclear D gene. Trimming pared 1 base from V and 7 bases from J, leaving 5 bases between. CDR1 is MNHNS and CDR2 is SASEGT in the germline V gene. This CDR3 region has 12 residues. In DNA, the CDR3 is TGTGCCAGCAGTGAAGTGGGAAATGAGCAGTTCTTC. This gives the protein CASSEVGNEQFF.

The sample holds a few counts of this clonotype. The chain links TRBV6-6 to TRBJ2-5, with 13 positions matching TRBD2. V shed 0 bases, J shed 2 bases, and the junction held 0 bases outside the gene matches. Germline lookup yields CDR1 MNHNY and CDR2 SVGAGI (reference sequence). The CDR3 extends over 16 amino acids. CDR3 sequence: CASSYSTSGGQETQYF. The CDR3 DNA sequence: TGTGCCAGCAGTTACTCGACTAGCGGGGGGCAAGAGACCCAGTACTTC.

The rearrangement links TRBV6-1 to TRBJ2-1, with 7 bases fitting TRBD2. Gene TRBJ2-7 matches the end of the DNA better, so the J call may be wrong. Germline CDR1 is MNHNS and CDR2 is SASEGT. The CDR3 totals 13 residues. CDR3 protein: CASRGTNRYEQYF. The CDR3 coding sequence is TGTGCCAGCAGGGGGACTAACCGCTACGAGCAGTACTTC.

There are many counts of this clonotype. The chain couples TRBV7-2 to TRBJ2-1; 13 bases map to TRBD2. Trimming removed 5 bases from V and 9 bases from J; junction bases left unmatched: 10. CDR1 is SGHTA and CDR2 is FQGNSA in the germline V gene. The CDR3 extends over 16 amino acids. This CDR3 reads CASSAGTSGTLGEQFF. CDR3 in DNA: TGTGCCAGCAGCGCCGGGACTAGCGGGACCTTGGGTGAGCAGTTCTTC.

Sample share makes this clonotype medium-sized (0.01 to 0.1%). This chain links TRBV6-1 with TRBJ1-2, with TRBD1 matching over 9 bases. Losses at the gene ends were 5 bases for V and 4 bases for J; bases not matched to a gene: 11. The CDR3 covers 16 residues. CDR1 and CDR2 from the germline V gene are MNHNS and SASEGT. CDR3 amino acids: CASSPITGTGSYGYTF. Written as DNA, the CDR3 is TGTGCCAGCAGTCCGATAACCGGGACAGGGAGCTATGGCTACACCTTC.

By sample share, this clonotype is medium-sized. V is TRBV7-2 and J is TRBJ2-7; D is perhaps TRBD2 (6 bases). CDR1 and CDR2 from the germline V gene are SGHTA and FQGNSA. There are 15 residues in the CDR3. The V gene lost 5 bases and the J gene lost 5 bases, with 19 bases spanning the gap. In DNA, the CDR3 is TGTGCCAGCAGCCCCCGCGGGAAGGGCGCCGACGAGCAGTACTTC. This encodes CASSPRGKGADEQYF.